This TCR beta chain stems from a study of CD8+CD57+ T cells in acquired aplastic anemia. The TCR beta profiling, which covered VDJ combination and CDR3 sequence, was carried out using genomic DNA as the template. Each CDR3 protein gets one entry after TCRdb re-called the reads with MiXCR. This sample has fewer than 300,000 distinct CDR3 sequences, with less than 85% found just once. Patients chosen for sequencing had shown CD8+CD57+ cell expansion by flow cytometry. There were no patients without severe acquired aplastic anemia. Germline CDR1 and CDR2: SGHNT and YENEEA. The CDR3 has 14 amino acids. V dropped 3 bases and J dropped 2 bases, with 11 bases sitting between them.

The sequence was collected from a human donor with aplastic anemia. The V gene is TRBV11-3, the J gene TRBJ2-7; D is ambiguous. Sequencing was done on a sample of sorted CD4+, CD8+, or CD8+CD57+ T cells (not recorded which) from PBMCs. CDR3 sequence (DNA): TGTGCCAGCAGCTTCGAGGTCACAGCCTACGAGCAGTACTTC. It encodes CASSFEVTAYEQYF. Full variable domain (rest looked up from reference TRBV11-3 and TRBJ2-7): EAGVVQSPRYKIIEKKQPVAFWCNPISGHNTLYWYLQNLGQGPELLIRYENEEAVDDSQLPKDRFSAERLKGVDSTLKIQPAELGDSAVYLCASSFEVTAYEQYFGPGTRLTVT.